Below, 28 T cell receptor beta chains from the same sample are listed, as sequenced in a study of shared clonotypes between healthy human individuals. The data were produced by immunoSEQ multiplex PCR, yet TCRdb's version contains in-frame clones alone and is incomplete. This table has some 1.5 million clones, over 95% appearing once. The sequencing input was naive CD4+ T cells sorted from blood. Subset meaning: CD45RA+ positively selected. These receptors originate from a man aged 25 to 40 in good health.

The CDR3 reads CASSPRTSGRASNEQFF. DNA for the CDR3: TGTGCCAGCAGCCCCCGGACTAGCGGGAGGGCAAGCAATGAGCAGTTCTTC. The gene calls are TRBV11-3 and TRBJ2-1; 15 positions agree with TRBD2. Germline V CDR1 and CDR2: SGHNT, YENEEA. Trimming cost V 5 bases and J 6 bases; bases outside gene matches: 8. This CDR3 comprises 17 residues.

This chain links TRBV5-8 with TRBJ2-7, with 7 bases fitting TRBD2. CDR1 is SGHTS, CDR2 YDEGEE, per germline. This CDR3 comprises 16 residues. Trimming took 2 bases from V and 4 from J; bases not matched to a gene: 12. CDR3 protein: CASSLDLGVAGYEQYF. In nucleotides, the CDR3 is TGTGCCAGCAGCTTAGACCTGGGGGTAGCGGGTTACGAGCAGTACTTC.

The J gene is TRBJ2-7, the V gene TRBV9; D gene uncertain. V lost 2 bases and J lost 7, with 10 bases in between. This CDR3 contains 12 residues. Per the germline V gene, CDR1 is SGDLS and CDR2 is YYNGEE. The CDR3, as DNA: TGTGCCAGCAGCGTCCTGGACGGGGAGCAGTACTTC. Amino acid sequence: CASSVLDGEQYF. Based on the CDR3 plus reference TRBV9 and TRBJ2-7, the full variable domain is DSGVTQTPKHLITATGQRVTLRCSPRSGDLSVYWYQQSLDQGLQFLIQYYNGEERAKGNILERFSAQQFPDLHSELNLSSLELGDSALYFCASSVLDGEQYFGPGTRLTVT.

The gene calls are TRBV5-8 and TRBJ2-7; 11 bases are a match to TRBD1. Unmatched junction bases numbered 15, after V lost 4 bases and J lost 6 bases. Germline CDR1 is SGHTS and CDR2 is YDEGEE. CDR3 length: 17 amino acids. CDR3 protein: CASSRTGGLSGLREQYF. The CDR3, as DNA: TGTGCCAGCAGCCGGACAGGGGGCTTGTCTGGACTACGCGAGCAGTACTTC.

This clone was seen only once. The chain is built from TRBV28 and TRBJ2-1; a possible D gene is TRBD2 (5 bases). This CDR3 has 16 residues. V was clipped by 5 bases and J by 0 bases, with 14 bases between them. Germline CDR1 MDHEN, CDR2 SYDVKM. CDR3 protein: CASSPGLTSSYNEQFF. DNA of the CDR3: TGTGCCAGCAGTCCCGGACTGACGAGCTCCTACAATGAGCAGTTCTTC.

This clone came up once. The sample carries other DNA sequences with the same CDR3. The chain uses TRBV2 and TRBJ2-4; TRBD2 is a possible D gene (5 bases). V lost 6 bases and J 0 bases, leaving 9 bases between the germline ends. The CDR3 covers 14 residues. The V gene's germline CDR1 is SNHLY and CDR2 FYNNEI. CDR3 sequence (DNA): TGTGCCAGCAGGAGGGAGTTAGCCAAAAACATTCAGTACTTC. The encoded protein is CASRRELAKNIQYF.

The rearrangement links TRBV4-3 to TRBJ2-1, with 9 positions matching TRBD1. V lost 2 bases and J lost 3; bases outside the gene matches: 5. The CDR3 extends over 16 amino acids. Germline values: CDR1 LGHNA, CDR2 YSLEER. Here the CDR3 reads CASSQNPGQGYNEQFF. The CDR3 bases are TGCGCCAGCAGCCAAAACCCGGGACAGGGCTACAATGAGCAGTTCTTC.

This chain joins TRBV7-3 and TRBJ2-2; 7 positions match TRBD2. V was clipped by 5 bases and J by 5 bases; unmatched bases: 11. Germline values: CDR1 SGHTA, CDR2 FQGTGA. This CDR3 comprises 16 residues. CDR3 region: CASSPSGGSMTGELFF. CDR3 in DNA: TGTGCCAGCAGCCCGTCGGGGGGATCTATGACCGGGGAGCTGTTTTTT.

This rearrangement joins TRBV5-4 to TRBJ1-1; TRBD1 aligns across 9 bases. V was pared by 4 bases and J by 5 bases, with 6 bases of the junction left unmatched. The CDR3 totals 14 residues. Per germline, CDR1 SGHNT and CDR2 YYREEE (reference sequence). CDR3 region: CASSRGQGMTEAFF. DNA for the CDR3: TGTGCCAGCAGCAGGGGACAGGGTATGACTGAAGCTTTCTTT. The full variable domain, its missing parts supplied by reference TRBV5-4 and TRBJ1-1, is ETGVTQSPTHLIKTRGQQVTLRCSSQSGHNTVSWYQQALGQGPQFIFQYYREEENGRGNFPPRFSGLQFPNYSSELNVNALELDDSALYLCASSRGQGMTEAFFGQGTRLTVV.

The CDR3 loop reads CASSIDRGIYGYTF. The CDR3 DNA reads as TGTGCCAGCTCCATCGACAGGGGAATCTATGGCTACACCTTC. The J gene is TRBJ1-2, the V gene TRBV7-2, with 8 bases identical to TRBD1. This CDR3 contains 14 residues. Germline CDR1 reads SGHTA; CDR2 reads FQGNSA. Trimming took 8 bases from V and 4 from J; bases not matched to a gene: 9.

The chain carries TRBV27 and TRBJ2-1, with 8 bases lining up with TRBD2. Germline CDR1 and CDR2: MNHEY and SMNVEV (reference sequence). After removal of 4 bases from V and 4 bases from J, the junction contained 21 bases not matched to a gene. This CDR3 comprises 20 residues. The DNA of the CDR3 is TGTGCCAGCAGTTCGAGAATCCGCGGGAGGTTAAAACCGGGGTACAATGAGCAGTTCTTC. This translates into CASSSRIRGRLKPGYNEQFF.

The chain uses TRBV6-5 and TRBJ2-2; D gene uncertain. Per germline, CDR1 MNHEY and CDR2 SVGAGI. Trimming left V 7 bases short and J 6 bases short, with 6 bases between. The CDR3 has 11 amino acids. This CDR3 reads CASTIAGELFF. The CDR3 coding sequence is TGTGCCAGCACTATAGCCGGGGAGCTGTTTTTT.

The chain has TRBV7-8 and TRBJ2-5; 10 bases are shared with TRBD1. This CDR3 comprises 14 residues. V shed 4 bases, J shed 5 bases, and the junction held 4 bases outside the gene matches. Germline V gives CDR1 SGHVS, CDR2 FQNEAQ. The chain's CDR3 is CASSSDRGRETQYF. The CDR3 nucleotides are TGTGCCAGCAGCTCCGACAGGGGGCGCGAGACCCAGTACTTC.

This clone was seen a handful of times. The rearrangement joins TRBV20-1 to TRBJ1-1; D is undetermined. The CDR3 covers 11 residues. Germline V gene lookup returns CDR1 DFQATT and CDR2 SNEGSKA (reference sequence). Trimming stripped 5 bases from V and 1 base from J, with 5 bases between. CDR3 in amino acids: CSAPTNTEAFF. CDR3 nucleotide sequence: TGCAGTGCTCCAACGAACACTGAAGCTTTCTTT.

As regards this clone: Other nucleotide sequences from this sample produce the same CDR3. The chain joins TRBV15 to TRBJ1-5, with 8 bases lining up with TRBD1. This CDR3 comprises 16 residues. The trim removed 1 base at V and 1 base at J, leaving 3 bases unmatched. The germline V gene encodes CDR1 LNHNV and CDR2 YYDKDF (reference sequence). The CDR3 reads CATSRGGDRSNQPQHF. CDR3 in DNA: TGTGCCACCAGCAGAGGAGGGGACAGGAGCAATCAGCCCCAGCATTTT.

The chain uses TRBV28 and TRBJ2-7; D might be TRBD1 (6 bases). Per germline, CDR1 MDHEN and CDR2 SYDVKM. V was clipped by 6 bases and J by 0 bases, with 15 bases between them. This CDR3 spans 15 amino acids. This chain's CDR3 is CASRGHDPSSYEQYF. CDR3 in DNA: TGTGCCAGCAGGGGACACGATCCGAGCTCCTACGAGCAGTACTTC.

The chain couples TRBV10-3 to TRBJ2-7, with unresolved D. V shed 3 bases and J shed 3 bases, with 15 bases lying between them. Germline values: CDR1 ENHRY, CDR2 SYGVKD. This CDR3 has 15 residues. Here the CDR3 reads CAISDPWKEIYEQYF. The CDR3 nucleotides read TGTGCCATCAGTGACCCATGGAAGGAAATCTACGAGCAGTACTTC.

The genes are TRBV9 and TRBJ2-2; 8 bases line up with TRBD1. The CDR3 sequence is 17 residues long. Germline-derived CDR1 and CDR2 are SGDLS and YYNGEE. The V and J ends lost 2 bases and 1 base, in that order; junction bases with no gene match: 7. DNA for the CDR3: TGTGCCAGCAGCGTTTACCCCGACAGGGGGAACACCGGGGAGCTGTTTTTT. This codes for CASSVYPDRGNTGELFF.

The chain links TRBV10-3 to TRBJ2-7; 7 bases match TRBD2. V shed 0 bases and J 2 bases; nucleotides not matched to a gene: 7. The CDR3 is 16 amino acids. The V gene's germline CDR1 is ENHRY and CDR2 SYGVKD. The CDR3 loop is CAISESGAGVPYEQYF. In DNA form, the CDR3 reads TGTGCCATCAGTGAGTCGGGTGCGGGAGTGCCCTACGAGCAGTACTTC.

J is TRBJ2-7 and V is TRBV28; 10 bases agree with TRBD2. J lost 2 bases, V lost 7 bases, and 8 bases had no gene match. CDR1 and CDR2 (germline): MDHEN, SYDVKM. The CDR3 length is 15 residues. CDR3 nucleotide sequence: TGTGCCAGCACACTGCCCGGGACTAGCGCCTACGAGCAGTACTTC. Its translation: CASTLPGTSAYEQYF.

CDR3 DNA: TGCGCCAGCAGCTTGGGGTCCGACTCTGGAAACACCATATATTTT. It is translated as CASSLGSDSGNTIYF. V and J are TRBV5-1 and TRBJ1-3, with D unresolved. The CDR3 loop spans 15 amino acids. The germline CDR1 and CDR2 sequences are SGHRS and YFSETQ. Between the trimmed V and J ends, which lost 0 bases and 0 bases, there was a span of 7 bases.

The genes are TRBV5-1 and TRBJ2-7; 8 positions match TRBD2. V lost 1 base to trimming and J lost 7 bases; unmatched junction nucleotides: 7. The germline V gene encodes CDR1 SGHRS and CDR2 YFSETQ. The CDR3 extends over 14 amino acids. CDR3 nucleotide sequence: TGCGCCAGCAGCTTGACTAGCGGCCCACTGGAGCAGTACTTC. It translates to CASSLTSGPLEQYF.

CDR3 sequence reads: CASSLGQGIHGANVLTF. Here the CDR3 DNA reads TGTGCCAGCAGCTTGGGACAGGGGATACATGGGGCCAACGTCCTGACTTTC. The gene calls are TRBV5-8 and TRBJ2-6; TRBD1 agrees at 8 bases. This CDR3 has 17 residues. The germline gives CDR1 SGHTS, CDR2 YDEGEE. After removal of 0 bases from V and 3 bases from J, the junction contained 5 bases not matched to a gene.

This chain uses TRBV5-1 with TRBJ2-6, with 13 bases lining up with TRBD2. Germline V gives CDR1 SGHRS, CDR2 YFSETQ. There are 17 residues in the CDR3. V lost 4 bases, J lost 0 bases, and 1 base stayed unmatched. CDR3: CASSRTSGSSGANVLTF. CDR3 bases: TGCGCCAGCAGCAGGACTAGCGGGAGCTCTGGGGCCAACGTCCTGACTTTC. Looking up the rest from reference TRBV5-1 and TRBJ2-6 gives the full variable domain: KAGVTQTPRYLIKTRGQQVTLSCSPISGHRSVSWYQQTPGQGLQFLFEYFSETQRNKGNFPGRFSGRQFSNSRSEMNVSTLELGDSALYLCASSRTSGSSGANVLTFGAGSRLTVL.

V usage is TRBV7-9 and J usage is TRBJ2-3, with D tentatively TRBD1 (6 bases). Germline V CDR1 and CDR2: SEHNR, FQNEAQ (reference sequence). The CDR3 is 16 residues long. Trimming took off 1 base at V and 1 base at J, with 12 bases between the two ends. For the CDR3, the DNA is TGTGCCAGCAGCTTAGTAGGGGCAGGGGGCACAGATACGCAGTATTTT. Translated: CASSLVGAGGTDTQYF.

J is TRBJ2-3 and V is TRBV29-1, with 9 bases matching TRBD2. The CDR3 totals 14 residues. V shed 5 bases, J shed 0 bases, and the junction held 3 bases outside the gene matches. Germline V CDR1 and CDR2: SQVTM, ANQGSEA. Here the CDR3 reads CSVSLAGSTDTQYF. The CDR3 region has the DNA TGCAGCGTTAGTCTAGCGGGGAGCACAGATACGCAGTATTTT.

The V and J genes are TRBV7-8 and TRBJ2-4, with D possibly being TRBD2 (5 bases). CDR1 is SGHVS and CDR2 is FQNEAQ in the germline V gene. The CDR3 covers 17 residues. V lost 2 bases to trimming and J lost 0 bases, with 14 bases between them. This chain's CDR3 is CASSLSRGAVAKNIQYF. The CDR3 region has the DNA TGTGCCAGCAGCTTATCCCGGGGAGCAGTAGCCAAAAACATTCAGTACTTC.

V usage is TRBV6-5 and J usage is TRBJ1-3; D remains ambiguous. CDR1 is MNHEY, CDR2 SVGAGI, per germline. V lost 5 bases and J 6 bases, leaving 11 bases between the germline ends. The CDR3 contains 13 residues. The CDR3 is CASSTLLINTIYF. CDR3 in DNA: TGTGCCAGCAGTACCCTTCTGATAAACACCATATATTTT.